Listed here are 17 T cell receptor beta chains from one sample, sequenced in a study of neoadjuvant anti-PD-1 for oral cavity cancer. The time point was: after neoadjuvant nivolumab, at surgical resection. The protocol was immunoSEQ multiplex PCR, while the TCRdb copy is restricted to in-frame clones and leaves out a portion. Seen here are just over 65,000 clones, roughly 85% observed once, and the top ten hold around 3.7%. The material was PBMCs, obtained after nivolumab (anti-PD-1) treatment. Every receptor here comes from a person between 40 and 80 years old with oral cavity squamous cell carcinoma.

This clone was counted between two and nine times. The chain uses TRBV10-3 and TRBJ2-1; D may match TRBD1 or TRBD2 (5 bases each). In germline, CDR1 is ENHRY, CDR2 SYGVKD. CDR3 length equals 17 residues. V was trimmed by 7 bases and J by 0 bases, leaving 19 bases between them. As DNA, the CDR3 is TGTGCCATCAAGGGGCAGGCTAGCAGAAGCTCCTACAATGAGCAGTTCTTC. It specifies CAIKGQASRSSYNEQFF.

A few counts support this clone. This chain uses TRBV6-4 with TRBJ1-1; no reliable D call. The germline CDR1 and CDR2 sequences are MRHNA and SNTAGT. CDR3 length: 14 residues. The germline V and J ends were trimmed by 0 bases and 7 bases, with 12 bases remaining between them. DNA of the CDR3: TGTGCCAGCAGTGACTCCGACGGGGTTGGTGAAGCTTTCTTT. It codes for CASSDSDGVGEAFF.

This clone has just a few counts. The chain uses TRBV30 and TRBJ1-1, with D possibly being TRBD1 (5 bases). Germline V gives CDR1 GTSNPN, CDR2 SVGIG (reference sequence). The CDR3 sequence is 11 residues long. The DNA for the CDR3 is TGTGCTGGTTTGGGGGTCACTGAAGCTTTCTTT. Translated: CAGLGVTEAFF.

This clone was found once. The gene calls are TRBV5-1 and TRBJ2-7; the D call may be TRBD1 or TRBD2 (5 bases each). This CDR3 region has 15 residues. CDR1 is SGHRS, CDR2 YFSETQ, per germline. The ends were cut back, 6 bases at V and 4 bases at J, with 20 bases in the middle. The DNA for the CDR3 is TGCGCCAGCAACAGGATGGGGGAGAGCAAGTACGAGCAGTACTTC. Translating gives CASNRMGESKYEQYF.

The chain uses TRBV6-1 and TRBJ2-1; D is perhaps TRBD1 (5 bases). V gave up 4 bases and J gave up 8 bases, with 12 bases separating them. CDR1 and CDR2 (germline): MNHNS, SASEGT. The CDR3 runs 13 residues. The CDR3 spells CASSVWGVDEQFF. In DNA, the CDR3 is TGTGCCAGCAGTGTTTGGGGCGTAGATGAGCAGTTCTTC.

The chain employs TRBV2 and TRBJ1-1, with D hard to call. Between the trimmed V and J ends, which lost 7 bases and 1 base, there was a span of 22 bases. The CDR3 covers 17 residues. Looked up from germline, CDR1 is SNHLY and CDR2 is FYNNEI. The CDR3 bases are TGTGCCAGCATCCCGGCCGGCAGGATAGGGAGGAACACTGAAGCTTTCTTT. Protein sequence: CASIPAGRIGRNTEAFF.

CDR3 sequence reads: CASSASGKDEQFF. The CDR3 coding sequence is TGCGCCAGCAGTGCTAGCGGGAAAGACGAGCAGTTCTTC. J is TRBJ2-1 and V is TRBV10-1; 9 bases fit TRBD2. V was clipped by 4 bases and J by 10 bases; unmatched bases: 5. CDR1 and CDR2 (germline): WNHNN, SYGVQD (reference sequence). The length of the CDR3 is 13 residues.

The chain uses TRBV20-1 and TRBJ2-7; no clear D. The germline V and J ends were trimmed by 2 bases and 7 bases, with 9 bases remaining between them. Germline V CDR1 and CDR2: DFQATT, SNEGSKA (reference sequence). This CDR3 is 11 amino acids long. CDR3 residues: CSARSALEQYF. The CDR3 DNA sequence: TGCAGTGCTAGATCGGCCCTGGAGCAGTACTTC.

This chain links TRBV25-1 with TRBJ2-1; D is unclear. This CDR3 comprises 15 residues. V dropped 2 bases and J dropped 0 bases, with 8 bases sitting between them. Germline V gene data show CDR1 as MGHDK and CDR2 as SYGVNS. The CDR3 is CASSERSSSYNEQFF. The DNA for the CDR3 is TGTGCCAGCAGTGAAAGGAGCTCCTCCTACAATGAGCAGTTCTTC.

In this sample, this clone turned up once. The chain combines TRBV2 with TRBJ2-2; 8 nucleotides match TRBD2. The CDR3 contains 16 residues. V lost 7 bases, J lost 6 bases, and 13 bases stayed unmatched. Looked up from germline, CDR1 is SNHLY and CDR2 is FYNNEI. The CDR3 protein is CASTRKQGTSAGELFF. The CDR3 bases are TGTGCCAGCACCCGAAAACAAGGGACTAGTGCCGGGGAGCTGTTTTTT.

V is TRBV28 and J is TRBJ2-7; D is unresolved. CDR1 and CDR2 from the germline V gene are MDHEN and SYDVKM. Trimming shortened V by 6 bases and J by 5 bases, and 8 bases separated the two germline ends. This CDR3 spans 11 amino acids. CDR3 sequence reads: CASSLVDEQYF. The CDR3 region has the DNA TGTGCCAGCAGCCTTGTCGACGAGCAGTACTTC.

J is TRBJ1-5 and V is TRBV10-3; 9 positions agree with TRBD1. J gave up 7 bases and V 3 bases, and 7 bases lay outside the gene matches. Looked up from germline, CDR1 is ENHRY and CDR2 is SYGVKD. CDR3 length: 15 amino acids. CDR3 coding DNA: TGTGCCATCAGTGACCCCGACAGGGGGGGACAGCCCCAGCATTTT. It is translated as CAISDPDRGGQPQHF.

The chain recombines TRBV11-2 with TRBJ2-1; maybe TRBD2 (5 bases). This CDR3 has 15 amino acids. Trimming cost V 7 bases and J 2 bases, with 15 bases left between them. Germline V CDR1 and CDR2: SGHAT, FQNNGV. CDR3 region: CASTGGGPPYNEQFF. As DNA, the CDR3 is TGTGCCAGCACCGGCGGAGGTCCCCCCTACAATGAGCAGTTCTTC. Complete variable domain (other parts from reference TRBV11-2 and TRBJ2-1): EAGVAQSPRYKIIEKRQSVAFWCNPISGHATLYWYQQILGQGPKLLIQFQNNGVVDDSQLPKDRFSAERLKGVDSTLKIQPAKLEDSAVYLCASTGGGPPYNEQFFGPGTRLTVL.

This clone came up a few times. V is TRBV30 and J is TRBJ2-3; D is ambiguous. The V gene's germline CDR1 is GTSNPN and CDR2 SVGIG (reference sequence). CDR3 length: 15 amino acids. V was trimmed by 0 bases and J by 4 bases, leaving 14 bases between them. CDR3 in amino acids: CAWSVSVAGADTQYF. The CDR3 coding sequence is TGTGCCTGGAGTGTATCCGTGGCTGGAGCAGATACGCAGTATTTT.

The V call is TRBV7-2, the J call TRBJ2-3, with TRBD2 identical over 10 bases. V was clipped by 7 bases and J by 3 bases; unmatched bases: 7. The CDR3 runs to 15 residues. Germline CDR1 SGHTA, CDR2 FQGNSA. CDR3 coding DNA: TGTGCCAGCACCATCCTAGCGGGAGTAACAGATACGCAGTATTTT. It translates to CASTILAGVTDTQYF.

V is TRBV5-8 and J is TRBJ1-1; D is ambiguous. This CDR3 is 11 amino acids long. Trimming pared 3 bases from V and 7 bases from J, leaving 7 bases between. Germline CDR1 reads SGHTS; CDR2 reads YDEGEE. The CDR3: CASSSRREAFF. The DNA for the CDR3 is TGTGCCAGCAGCTCCCGTCGTGAAGCTTTCTTT.

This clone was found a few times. The CDR3 region is CASSWGYSYEQYF. Here the CDR3 DNA reads TGTGCCAGTTCTTGGGGCTACTCCTACGAGCAGTACTTC. The genes are TRBV19 and TRBJ2-7, with a weak D call TRBD1 (5 bases). CDR3 size: 13 residues. V lost 8 bases to trimming and J lost 0 bases, with 11 bases between them. The germline CDR1 and CDR2 sequences are LNHDA and SQIVND (reference sequence).